This TCR beta chain was recorded in a study of T cell repertoires in cytomegalovirus infection (dated by TCRdb to the late 2010s). About the full investigation: Donor HLA type was relevant to the analysis, as public TCR beta signatures indicated carriage of CMV infection together with the matching HLA type.

Measured from the cysteine to the phenylalanine, the CDR3 is 14 residues long. Only the CDR3 DNA is retained, 42 bases long and in frame from the first base. V is pruned by 1 base and J by 1 base, leaving 3 bases of the junction without a gene match. The germline V gene yields SQVTM for CDR1 and ANQGSEA for CDR2. Instrument on record: Illumina HiSeq 1500. TCRdb ran its own pipeline on the public reads, namely fastp trimming at Q25 and MiXCR clone calling, and kept in-frame beta chains. Rows are combined by CDR3 protein, so each entry shows the most common genes and DNA. The sample data list about 140,000 distinct CDR3 sequences, and 5.5% to 7% of these were observed just once. The leading ten clones occupy over 15% of the sample. Study-level results and caveats: In both this cohort and an independent cohort of some 370 donors, the cumulative frequency of public TCR beta family members distinguished carriers of CMV infection plus the relevant HLA type. The ex vivo response was dominated by HLA-C-restricted CMV-specific TCR beta clonotypes, which also provided the single most frequent clonotype in two of eight donors.

This clonotype appeared a few times. Its antigen is not yet known. No quality values exist for individual bases; no much larger clone is one base distant. The sequence is built from TRBV29-1 and TRBJ1-2; 7 bases in between match TRBD1. Specimen: PBMCs. The TCR sequence derives from a human donor in good health (CMV status not recorded). Some clones in this sample may be carry-over from other donors' samples. The CDR3 here reads CSVEGWDSNYGYTF. The DNA sequence follows: TGCAGCGTTGAAGGCTGGGACAGTAACTATGGCTACACCTTC. With the portions outside the CDR3 filled from the reference TRBV29-1 and TRBJ1-2 genes, the complete variable region becomes SAVISQKPSRDICQRGTSLTIQCQVDSQVTMMFWYRQQPGQSLTLIATANQGSEATYESGFVIDKFPISRPNLTFSTLTVSNMSPEDSSIYLCSVEGWDSNYGYTFGSGTRLTVV.